This T cell receptor (beta chain) came from a study of blood T cell repertoires in COVID-19. Study background: Samples representing acute and convalescent COVID-19 were sourced from the United States, Italy and Spain. In each case, the material was cDNA or gDNA derived from T cells, B-cell-depleted T cells, or PBMCs.

V dropped 6 bases and J dropped 4; count of bases not matched to a gene: 5. CDR3 length equals 15 residues. Germline CDR1 reads MNHEY; CDR2 reads SVGAGI. This clone has more than one count but fewer than ten. The same CDR3 is also encoded by other DNA sequences in this sample. Produced via immunoSEQ multiplex PCR; TCRdb's table is partial and in-frame only. The repertoire holds a few hundred thousand clones, with about 90% as singletons. The sequencing sample was made of peripheral blood. The sequence derives from a woman between 45 and 60 years old with COVID-19, enrolled during active disease. V is TRBV6-5 and J is TRBJ2-6; 8 positions agree with TRBD2. The CDR3 DNA sequence: TGTGCCAGCAGATCGGGAGGGTCCGGGGCCAACGTCCTGACTTTC. It specifies CASRSGGSGANVLTF.